A selection of T cell receptor beta chains follows, all from one sample in a study of T-cell memory formation after mild COVID-19. TCRdb used MiXCR to reprocess the 5' RACE reads, holding one entry per CDR3 protein. In the table there are 350,000 to 500,000 distinct CDR3 sequences, approximately 18% of which are singletons. What was sequenced was PBMCs or a T cell subset sorted from them (not recorded which). Receptor source: a man in his late teens or twenties who had mild COVID-19 (a few samples of this study predate the infection). Cell type and time point are not known. CDR3s include the opening cysteine and the closing phenylalanine or tryptophan. The D gene is left open where the match is weak. The size entry is marked missing in some rows and otherwise reads once, few, many or a size class.

size: few; V: TRBV7-2; D: -; J: TRBJ1-2; DNA: TGTGCCAGCAGCTTCGAGACAGGCCGTTATGGCTACACCTTC; CDR3: CASSFETGRYGYTF
size: -; V: TRBV7-3; D: TRBD2; J: TRBJ2-1; DNA: TGTGCCAGCAGCCCTAGCGGGGGGCTCAATGAGCAGTTCTTC; CDR3: CASSPSGGLNEQFF
size: -; V: TRBV4-3; D: TRBD1; J: TRBJ1-1; DNA: TGCGCCAGCAGCCAAGAGCTGACAGGGACAGCTTTCTTT; CDR3: CASSQELTGTAFF
size: few; V: TRBV9; D: -; J: TRBJ1-1; DNA: TGTGCCAGCAGCGTAGGGGCGGCTGTGAACACTGAAGCTTTCTTT; CDR3: CASSVGAAVNTEAFF
size: -; V: TRBV5-5; D: TRBD2; J: TRBJ2-3; DNA: TGTGCCAGCACCCTTGGCGGGGGGTCGGATACGCAGTATTTT; CDR3: CASTLGGGSDTQYF
size: -; V: TRBV28; D: -; J: TRBJ2-3; DNA: TGTGCCAGCAGTCCCCTCCAAGTAGGAACAGATACGCAGTATTTT; CDR3: CASSPLQVGTDTQYF
size: few; V: TRBV6-5; D: -; J: TRBJ2-6; DNA: TGTGCCAGCAGATTACTGTGGGGGACTGGGGCCAACGTCCTGACTTTC; CDR3: CASRLLWGTGANVLTF
size: -; V: TRBV3-1; D: -; J: TRBJ2-5; DNA: TGTGCCAGCAGCCTCGGTCCATGGGAGACCCAGTACTTC; CDR3: CASSLGPWETQYF
size: -; V: TRBV5-8; D: -; J: TRBJ2-7; DNA: TGTGCCAGCAGCTTGGAATCCGGGTTGGACGAGCAGTACTTC; CDR3: CASSLESGLDEQYF
size: few; V: TRBV19; D: TRBD2; J: TRBJ2-5; DNA: TGTGCCAGTAGTATGACCGGGACTAGCGGGGCGGAGACCCAGTACTTC; CDR3: CASSMTGTSGAETQYF
size: -; V: TRBV3-1; D: -; J: TRBJ1-1; DNA: TGTGCCAGCAGCCGGGGGAGGTGGGACACTGAAGCTTTCTTT; CDR3: CASSRGRWDTEAFF
size: few; V: TRBV6-5; D: TRBD1; J: TRBJ1-1; DNA: TGTGCCAGCAGCCGGAGACAGGGTTGGTCGAACACTGAAGCTTTCTTT; CDR3: CASSRRQGWSNTEAFF
size: -; V: TRBV5-1; D: -; J: TRBJ1-2; DNA: TGCGCCAGCAGGGGAAACGACAGATTGAACTATGGCTACACCTTC; CDR3: CASRGNDRLNYGYTF
size: -; V: TRBV4-3; D: -; J: TRBJ1-2; DNA: TGCGCCAGCAGCCAGCCGGGGGTTGGCGGCTACACCTTC; CDR3: CASSQPGVGGYTF
size: few; V: TRBV28; D: TRBD1; J: TRBJ1-2; DNA: TGTGCCAGCAGCCTCAGGGGGCTGGGTGGCTACACCTTC; CDR3: CASSLRGLGGYTF
size: -; V: TRBV10-2; D: -; J: TRBJ2-1; DNA: TGCGCCAGCACGGTAGCGGCCTCCTACAATGAGCAGTTCTTC; CDR3: CASTVAASYNEQFF
size: few; V: TRBV4-1; D: TRBD1; J: TRBJ1-4; DNA: TGCGCCAGCAGCCCCTGGGTCCGGAGGGGGCCAACTGAAAAACTGTTTTTT; CDR3: CASSPWVRRGPTEKLFF
size: many; V: TRBV5-1; D: -; J: TRBJ1-2; DNA: TGCGCCAGCAGCTTGGCACCAGGGAACTATGGCTACACCTTC; CDR3: CASSLAPGNYGYTF
size: -; V: TRBV29-1; D: TRBD2; J: TRBJ2-3; DNA: TGCAGCGTTGGAAAAGCGGGGGGGCCCACAGATACGCAGTATTTT; CDR3: CSVGKAGGPTDTQYF
size: -; V: TRBV5-1; D: -; J: TRBJ2-2; DNA: TGCGCCAGCAGCTTGTTACCGAGCGGGACCGGGGAGCTGTTTTTT; CDR3: CASSLLPSGTGELFF
size: -; V: TRBV28; D: TRBD2; J: TRBJ2-5; DNA: TGTGCCAGCAGTCCCCCCCTAGCGGGGGCGGGGAAGACCCAGTACTTC; CDR3: CASSPPLAGAGKTQYF
size: few; V: TRBV13; D: -; J: TRBJ2-7; DNA: TGTGCCAGCAGGTCCTACAGGGTCTCCGACGAGCAGTACTTC; CDR3: CASRSYRVSDEQYF
size: -; V: TRBV5-1; D: -; J: TRBJ1-5; DNA: TGCGCCAGCAGCCCAGGCGGGGCGGTGCAGCCCCAGCATTTT; CDR3: CASSPGGAVQPQHF
size: -; V: TRBV27; D: -; J: TRBJ1-1; DNA: TGTGCCAGCAGTTTATTCGGGGGCAACACTGAAGCTTTCTTT; CDR3: CASSLFGGNTEAFF
size: many; V: TRBV7-3; D: -; J: TRBJ2-2; DNA: TGTGCCAGCAGCCCCACCCTACGGGGCGGGGAGCTGTTTTTT; CDR3: CASSPTLRGGELFF
size: -; V: TRBV7-9; D: TRBD1; J: TRBJ2-2; DNA: TGTGCCAGCAGCTGGAGGACAGGGGGCGCCGGGGAGCTGTTTTTT; CDR3: CASSWRTGGAGELFF
size: few; V: TRBV5-1; D: TRBD2; J: TRBJ2-5; DNA: TGCGCCAGCAGCTTGGCCGGGAGCGGGAGGTACCAAGAGACCCAGTACTTC; CDR3: CASSLAGSGRYQETQYF
size: few; V: TRBV3-1; D: TRBD2; J: TRBJ2-2; DNA: TGTGCCAGCAGCCAAGATGACGCGGGGGGCGGGGAGCTGTTTTTT; CDR3: CASSQDDAGGGELFF
size: -; V: TRBV20-1; D: TRBD1; J: TRBJ2-6; DNA: TGCAGTGCGAGCGACAGGGCCCCGTCTGGGGCCAACGTCCTGACTTTC; CDR3: CSASDRAPSGANVLTF
size: -; V: TRBV6-6; D: -; J: TRBJ2-7; DNA: TGTGCCAGCAGTTACTCCGACTCGCTTAGGAAGCAGTACTTC; CDR3: CASSYSDSLRKQYF
size: -; V: TRBV3-1; D: -; J: TRBJ1-2; DNA: TGTGCCAGCAGCCGGGACACCGTCTATGGCTACACCTTC; CDR3: CASSRDTVYGYTF
size: few; V: TRBV4-1; D: TRBD2; J: TRBJ2-1; DNA: TGCGCCAGCAGCCAAGATCCGGGACTAGCGGGGGGCCTTCCGTTCTTC; CDR3: CASSQDPGLAGGLPFF
size: many; V: TRBV5-1; D: TRBD2; J: TRBJ2-5; DNA: TGCGCCAGCAGCTTTTTAGCGGGGAGTGGGGAGACCCAGTACTTC; CDR3: CASSFLAGSGETQYF
size: -; V: TRBV14; D: TRBD1; J: TRBJ2-1; DNA: TGTGCCAGCAGCCCTCACGGACAGGGCTCCTACAATGAGCAGTTCTTC; CDR3: CASSPHGQGSYNEQFF
size: -; V: TRBV29-1; D: TRBD2; J: TRBJ2-4; DNA: TGCAGCGTCATCCTAGCGGGGATAGCCAAAAACATTCAGTACTTC; CDR3: CSVILAGIAKNIQYF
size: -; V: TRBV6-1; D: -; J: TRBJ2-1; DNA: TGTGCCAGCAGCCTAGTCAGTACTGAGCAGTTCTTC; CDR3: CASSLVSTEQFF
size: -; V: TRBV4-1; D: -; J: TRBJ2-1; DNA: TGCGCCAGCAGCCAGACCGACAGAATAGAGCAGTTCTTC; CDR3: CASSQTDRIEQFF
size: few; V: TRBV6-5; D: -; J: TRBJ2-2; DNA: TGTGCCAGCAGTCCAGGGAGCGGATTCGCCGGGGAGCTGTTTTTT; CDR3: CASSPGSGFAGELFF
size: few; V: TRBV7-2; D: TRBD2; J: TRBJ2-3; DNA: TGTGCCAGCAGCATCCGGGACTACTCCACCGATACGCAGTATTTT; CDR3: CASSIRDYSTDTQYF
size: -; V: TRBV7-9; D: TRBD2; J: TRBJ2-6; DNA: TGTGCCAGCAGGCATGCAACCCTAGCGGGGGACTCTGGGGCCAACGTCCTGACTTTC; CDR3: CASRHATLAGDSGANVLTF
size: -; V: TRBV5-6; D: -; J: TRBJ2-2; DNA: TGTGCCAGCAGCTTGATGCAGGGTCACAACACCTGGGAGCTGTTTTTT; CDR3: CASSLMQGHNTWELFF
size: -; V: TRBV6-2/TRBV6-3; D: TRBD2; J: TRBJ2-7; DNA: TGTGCCAGCAGTTCAGCCCGGGGGGGCAGTAACGAGCAGTACTTC; CDR3: CASSSARGGSNEQYF
size: -; V: TRBV9; D: -; J: TRBJ1-5; DNA: TGTGCCAGCAGCGTAGAAGGTAGCAATCAGCCCCAGCATTTT; CDR3: CASSVEGSNQPQHF
size: few; V: TRBV5-1; D: TRBD1; J: TRBJ1-2; DNA: TGCGCCAGCAGCTCGGGACAGGGGGCGCCTTTGGGCGGCTACACCTTC; CDR3: CASSSGQGAPLGGYTF
size: many; V: TRBV4-3; D: -; J: TRBJ2-1; DNA: TGCGCCAGCAGCCAGTGGGGGGAAGGTGAGCAGTTCTTC; CDR3: CASSQWGEGEQFF
size: -; V: TRBV29-1; D: -; J: TRBJ2-3; DNA: TGCAGCGTTGAAGAGCGGAGGTGGGGCCCGTCTTCAGATACGCAGTATTTT; CDR3: CSVEERRWGPSSDTQYF
size: few; V: TRBV7-9; D: -; J: TRBJ2-7; DNA: TGTGCCAGCAGCTTAGGTGGAGGGATGCCCGCCTACGAGCAGTACTTC; CDR3: CASSLGGGMPAYEQYF
size: few; V: TRBV5-1; D: -; J: TRBJ2-3; DNA: TGCGCCAGCAGCGCAGACAGACAGAGAGGAGATACGCAGTATTTT; CDR3: CASSADRQRGDTQYF
size: few; V: TRBV7-3; D: -; J: TRBJ2-2; DNA: TGTGCCAGCAGCAAGCTCAGGGGAACCGGGGAGCTGTTTTTT; CDR3: CASSKLRGTGELFF
size: few; V: TRBV28; D: -; J: TRBJ2-3; DNA: TGTGCCAGCACCCTTGCCGGGGTCAACACAGATACGCAGTATTTT; CDR3: CASTLAGVNTDTQYF
size: few; V: TRBV3-1; D: TRBD2; J: TRBJ2-7; DNA: TGTGCCAGCAGCCAGGGGTCGGGGGGGTTCTACGAGCAGTACTTC; CDR3: CASSQGSGGFYEQYF
size: -; V: TRBV20-1; D: -; J: TRBJ2-5; DNA: TGCAGTGGGTACAGGGCTGAGGAGACCAAGTACTTC; CDR3: CSGYRAEETKYF
size: few; V: TRBV6-1; D: -; J: TRBJ2-6; DNA: TGTGCCAGCAGTCATATAGGGGGAACCTCTGGGGCCAACGTCCTGACTTTC; CDR3: CASSHIGGTSGANVLTF